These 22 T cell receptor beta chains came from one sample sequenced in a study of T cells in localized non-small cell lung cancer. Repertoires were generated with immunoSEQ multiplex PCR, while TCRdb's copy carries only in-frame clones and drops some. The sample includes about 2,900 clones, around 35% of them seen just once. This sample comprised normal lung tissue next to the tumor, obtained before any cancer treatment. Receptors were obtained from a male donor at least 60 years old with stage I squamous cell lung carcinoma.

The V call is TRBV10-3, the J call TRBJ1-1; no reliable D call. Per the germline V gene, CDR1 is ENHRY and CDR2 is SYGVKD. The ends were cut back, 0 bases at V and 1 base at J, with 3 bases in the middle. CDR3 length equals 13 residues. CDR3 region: CAISESRNTEAFF. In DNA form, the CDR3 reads TGTGCCATCAGTGAGTCAAGGAACACTGAAGCTTTCTTT.

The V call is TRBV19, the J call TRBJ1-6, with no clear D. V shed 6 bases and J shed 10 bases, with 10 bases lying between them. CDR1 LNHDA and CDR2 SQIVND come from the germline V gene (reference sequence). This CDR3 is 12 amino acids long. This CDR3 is CASSLSRSPLHF. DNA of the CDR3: TGTGCCAGTAGCTTATCCCGGTCACCCCTCCACTTT.

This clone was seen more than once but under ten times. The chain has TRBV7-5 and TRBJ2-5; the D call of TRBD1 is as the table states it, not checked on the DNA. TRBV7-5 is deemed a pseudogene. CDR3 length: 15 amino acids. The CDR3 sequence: CASSNPGTVKETQYF. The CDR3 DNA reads TGTGCCAGCAGTAACCCCGGGACAGTGAAAGAGACCCAGTACTTC.

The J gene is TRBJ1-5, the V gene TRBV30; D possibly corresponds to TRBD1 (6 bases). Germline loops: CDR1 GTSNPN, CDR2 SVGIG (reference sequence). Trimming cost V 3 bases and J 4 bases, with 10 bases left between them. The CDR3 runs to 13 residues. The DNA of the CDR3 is TGTGCCTGGAGCGGGGGCCGGAATCAGCCCCAGCATTTT. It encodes CAWSGGRNQPQHF.

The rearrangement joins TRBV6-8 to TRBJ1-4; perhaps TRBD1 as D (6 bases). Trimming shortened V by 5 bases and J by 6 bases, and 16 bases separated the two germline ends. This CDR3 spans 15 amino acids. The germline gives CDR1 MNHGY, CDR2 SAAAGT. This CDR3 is CASSRVGGGDEKLFF. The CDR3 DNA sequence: TGTGCCAGCAGTAGGGTTGGAGGGGGGGATGAAAAACTGTTTTTT.

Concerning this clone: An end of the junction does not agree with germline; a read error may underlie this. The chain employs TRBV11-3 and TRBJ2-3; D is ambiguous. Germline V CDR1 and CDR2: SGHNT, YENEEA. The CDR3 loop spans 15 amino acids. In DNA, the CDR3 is TGTGCCAGCAGCTTAGATTTGGGGTCATTGGATCCGCAATATTTT. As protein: CASSLDLGSLDPQYF. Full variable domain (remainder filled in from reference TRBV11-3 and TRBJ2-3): EAGVVQSPRYKIIEKKQPVAFWCNPISGHNTLYWYLQNLGQGPELLIRYENEEAVDDSQLPKDRFSAERLKGVDSTLKIQPAELGDSAVYLCASSLDLGSLDPQYFGPGTRLTVL.

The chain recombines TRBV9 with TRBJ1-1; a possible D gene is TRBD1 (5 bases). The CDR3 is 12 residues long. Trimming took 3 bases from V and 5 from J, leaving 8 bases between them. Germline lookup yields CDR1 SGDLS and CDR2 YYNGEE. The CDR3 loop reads CASSDKGTEAFF. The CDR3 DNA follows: TGTGCCAGCAGCGACAAGGGGACTGAAGCTTTCTTT.

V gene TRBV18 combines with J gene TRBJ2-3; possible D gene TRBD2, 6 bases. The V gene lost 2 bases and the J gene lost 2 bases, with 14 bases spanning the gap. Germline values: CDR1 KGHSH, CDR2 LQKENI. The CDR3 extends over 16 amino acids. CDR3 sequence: CASSPMTRGFTDTQYF. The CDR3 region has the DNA TGTGCCAGCTCACCAATGACTAGGGGATTCACAGATACGCAGTATTTT.

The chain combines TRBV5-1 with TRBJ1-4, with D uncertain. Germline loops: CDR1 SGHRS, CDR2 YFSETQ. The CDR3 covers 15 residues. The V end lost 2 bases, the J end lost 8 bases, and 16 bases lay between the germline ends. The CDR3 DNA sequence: TGCGCCAGCAGCTTTTTCGGGGAAGAAGGGGAAAAACTGTTTTTT. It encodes CASSFFGEEGEKLFF.

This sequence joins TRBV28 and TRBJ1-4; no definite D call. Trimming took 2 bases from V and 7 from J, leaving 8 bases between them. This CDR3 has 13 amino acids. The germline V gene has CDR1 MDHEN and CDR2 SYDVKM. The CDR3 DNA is TGTGCCAGCAGTTTAACAGCGGGTGAAAAACTGTTTTTT. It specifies CASSLTAGEKLFF.

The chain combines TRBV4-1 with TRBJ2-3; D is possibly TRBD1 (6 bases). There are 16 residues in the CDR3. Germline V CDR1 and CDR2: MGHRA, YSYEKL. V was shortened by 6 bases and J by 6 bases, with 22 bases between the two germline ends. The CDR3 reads CASSPGTPGLWDTQYF. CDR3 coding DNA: TGCGCCAGCAGTCCAGGGACACCCGGATTGTGGGATACGCAGTATTTT.

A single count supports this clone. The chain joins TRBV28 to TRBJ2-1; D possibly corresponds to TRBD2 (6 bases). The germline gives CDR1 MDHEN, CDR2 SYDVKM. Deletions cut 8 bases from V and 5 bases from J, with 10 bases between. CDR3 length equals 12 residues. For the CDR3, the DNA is TGTGCCAGCTGCGGGGCCCACAATGAGCAGTTCTTC. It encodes CASCGAHNEQFF.

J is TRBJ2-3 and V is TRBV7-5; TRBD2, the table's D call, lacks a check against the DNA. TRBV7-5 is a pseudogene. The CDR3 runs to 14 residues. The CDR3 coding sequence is TGTGCCAGCAGCCGCGGACTAGCGACAGATACGCAGTATTTT. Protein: CASSRGLATDTQYF.

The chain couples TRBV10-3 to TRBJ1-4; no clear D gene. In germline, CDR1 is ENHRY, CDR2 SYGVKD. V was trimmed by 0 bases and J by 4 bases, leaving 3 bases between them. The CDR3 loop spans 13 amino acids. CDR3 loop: CAISESINEKLFF. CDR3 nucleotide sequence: TGTGCCATCAGTGAGTCGATTAATGAAAAACTGTTTTTT.

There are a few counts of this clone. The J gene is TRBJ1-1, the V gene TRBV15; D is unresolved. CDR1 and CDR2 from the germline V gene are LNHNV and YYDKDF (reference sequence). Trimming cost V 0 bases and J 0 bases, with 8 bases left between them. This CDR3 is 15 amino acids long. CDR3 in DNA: TGTGCCACCAGCAGAGACCGGGCCATGAACACTGAAGCTTTCTTT. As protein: CATSRDRAMNTEAFF. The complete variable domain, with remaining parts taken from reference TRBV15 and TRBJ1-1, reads DAMVIQNPRYQVTQFGKPVTLSCSQTLNHNVMYWYQQKSSQAPKLLFHYYDKDFNNEADTPDNFQSRRPNTSFCFLDIRSPGLGDTAMYLCATSRDRAMNTEAFFGQGTRLTVV.

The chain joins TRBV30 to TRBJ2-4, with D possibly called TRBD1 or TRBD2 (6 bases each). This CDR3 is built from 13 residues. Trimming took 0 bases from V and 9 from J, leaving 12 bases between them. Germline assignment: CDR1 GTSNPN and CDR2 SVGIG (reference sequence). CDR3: CAWSVGGGSIQYF. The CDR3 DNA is TGTGCCTGGAGTGTAGGAGGGGGTAGCATTCAGTACTTC.

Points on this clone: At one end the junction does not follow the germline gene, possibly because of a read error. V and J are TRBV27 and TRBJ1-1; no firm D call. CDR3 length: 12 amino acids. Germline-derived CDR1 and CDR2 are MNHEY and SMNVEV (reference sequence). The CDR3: CATSDGNTEAFF. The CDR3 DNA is TGTGCCACCAGTGACGGCAACACTGAAGCTTTCTTT.

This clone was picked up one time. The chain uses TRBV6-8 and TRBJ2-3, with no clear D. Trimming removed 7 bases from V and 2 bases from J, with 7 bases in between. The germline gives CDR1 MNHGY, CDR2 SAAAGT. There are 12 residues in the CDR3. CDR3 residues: CASTSFTDTQYF. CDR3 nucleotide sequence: TGTGCCAGCACGAGTTTCACAGATACGCAGTATTTT.

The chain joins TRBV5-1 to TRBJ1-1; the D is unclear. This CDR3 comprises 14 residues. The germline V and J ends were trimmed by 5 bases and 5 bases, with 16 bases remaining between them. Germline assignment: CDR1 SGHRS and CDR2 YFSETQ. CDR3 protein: CASSPNPAWTEAFF. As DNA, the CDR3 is TGCGCCAGCAGTCCCAACCCGGCCTGGACTGAAGCTTTCTTT.

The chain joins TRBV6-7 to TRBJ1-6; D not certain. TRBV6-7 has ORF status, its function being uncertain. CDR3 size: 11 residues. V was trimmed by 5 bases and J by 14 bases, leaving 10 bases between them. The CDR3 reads CASSTMVALHF. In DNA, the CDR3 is TGTGCCAGCAGTACAATGGTGGCCCTCCACTTT.

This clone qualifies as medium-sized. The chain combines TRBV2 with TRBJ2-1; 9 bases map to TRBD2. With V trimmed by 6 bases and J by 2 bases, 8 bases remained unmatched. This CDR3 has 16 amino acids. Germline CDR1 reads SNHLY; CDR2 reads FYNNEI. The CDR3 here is CASSVLGGGAYNEQFF. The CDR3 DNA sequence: TGTGCCAGCAGCGTATTGGGCGGGGGGGCCTACAATGAGCAGTTCTTC.

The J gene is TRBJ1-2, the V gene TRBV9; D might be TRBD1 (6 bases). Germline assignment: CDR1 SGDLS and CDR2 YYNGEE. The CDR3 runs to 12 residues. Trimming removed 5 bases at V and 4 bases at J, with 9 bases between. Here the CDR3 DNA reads TGTGCCAGCAGTGAGGGGGGCTATGGCTACACCTTC. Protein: CASSEGGYGYTF. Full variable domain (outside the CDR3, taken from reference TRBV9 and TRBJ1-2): DSGVTQTPKHLITATGQRVTLRCSPRSGDLSVYWYQQSLDQGLQFLIQYYNGEERAKGNILERFSAQQFPDLHSELNLSSLELGDSALYFCASSEGGYGYTFGSGTRLTVV.